One and the same sample provided the 5 T cell receptor beta chains below, sequenced in a study of cytomegalovirus exposure and HLA in healthy donors (dated by TCRdb to 2017 to 2019). Receptor libraries were prepared by the immunoSEQ multiplex PCR assay. What TCRdb holds here is the immuneACCESS table cut down to in-frame rearrangements. Part of the clones is not present; checked against another copy, under half of the missing clones reflect an unresolved V gene, and the others are unexplained. The sample contains around 130,000 clones, 70% to 90% of them found a single time. The ten largest account for approximately 2% of the sample. Sequenced: PBMCs. The receptor set was obtained from a woman aged 25 to 39 in good health and CMV-seronegative.

This CDR3 reads CASSPGTGRTEAFF. CDR3 sequence (DNA): TGCGCCAGCAGCCCCGGGACAGGGAGGACTGAAGCTTTCTTT. The V and J genes are TRBV5-1 and TRBJ1-1, with 9 bases identical to TRBD1. The CDR3 consists of 14 residues. Trimming at V came to 4 bases and at J to 5 bases, leaving 6 bases not matched to a gene. CDR1 is SGHRS, CDR2 YFSETQ, per germline.

This sequence joins TRBV30 and TRBJ2-3; 7 bases agree with TRBD1. The V and J ends lost 2 bases and 4 bases, in that order; junction bases with no gene match: 9. The CDR3 covers 15 residues. Germline V gives CDR1 GTSNPN, CDR2 SVGIG (reference sequence). As DNA, the CDR3 is TGTGCCTGGAGTTCGACAGGGTATGGTCCAGATACGCAGTATTTT. Translated: CAWSSTGYGPDTQYF.

The chain is built from TRBV21-1 and TRBJ2-7; the table assigns TRBD1, which was not confirmed against the DNA. TRBV21-1 is noted as a pseudogene. CDR3 length equals 17 residues. The CDR3 sequence: CASSKFLSRDRYYGQYF. CDR3 coding DNA: TGTGCCAGCAGCAAGTTCCTCTCCCGGGACAGGTACTACGGTCAGTACTTC.

The V gene is TRBV7-8, the J gene TRBJ1-1; D may be TRBD1 (6 bases). The CDR3 spans 14 residues. V lost 1 base to trimming and J lost 10 bases, with 16 bases between them. Per the germline V gene, CDR1 is SGHVS and CDR2 is FQNEAQ. The CDR3 DNA sequence: TGTGCCAGCAGCTTAGGTACAGGGAGGGTAGTAGCTTTCTTT. Residues: CASSLGTGRVVAFF.

This sequence joins TRBV19 and TRBJ2-7, with a weak D call TRBD1 (6 bases). Trimming took off 9 bases at V and 2 bases at J, with 11 bases between the two ends. The germline V gene encodes CDR1 LNHDA and CDR2 SQIVND (reference sequence). This CDR3 has 12 residues. The CDR3 loop is CASSDRTYEQYF. The CDR3 region has the DNA TGTGCCAGCAGTGACAGGACCTACGAGCAGTACTTC.